This T cell receptor (beta chain) was found in a study of molecular identifiers for immune sequencing clone quantification. This clonotype was seen ten or more times. CDR3 length equals 16 residues. V lost 1 base and J 0 bases, leaving 10 bases between the germline ends. The germline CDR1 and CDR2 sequences are SGHVS and FNYEAQ. TCRdb reprocessed the PCR reads with MiXCR, giving one entry per CDR3 protein. The sample consists of about 640,000 distinct CDR3 sequences, 20% of them appearing once. J is TRBJ2-1 and V is TRBV7-6, with D unresolved. The specimen sequenced was naive CD8+ T cells from blood, with Jurkat cell RNA spiked in. Subset here: FACS-sorted CD8+CD4-CCR7+CD45RA+ naive T cells. The origin of this receptor is a human donor in good health. Some libraries in this study had Jurkat cell RNA spiked in. The CDR3 DNA reads as TGTGCCAGCAGCTTAGAATCGGCTAGCTCCTACAATGAGCAGTTCTTC. Protein sequence: CASSLESASSYNEQFF.